The T cell receptor beta chain under discussion was sequenced for a study of blood T cells in healthy people across ages (dated by TCRdb to about 2015). Context from the whole study: In model experiments, roughly one uniquely barcoded TCR beta cDNA molecule per two T cells was captured by template switching. Using deep sequencing normalized with unique cDNA molecular identifiers, the study measured how TCR beta repertoire diversity changes with age. Four age groups were formed from the donors: young (average roughly 16 years), middle-aged (around 39), aged (about 62) and long-lived (82). To avoid experimental bias, donors of different ages were distributed randomly across sequencing lanes. Using the same blood draw, the study looked at two additional independent replicas of 1 million unique cDNA reads for two donors, one aged 18 to 30 and the other aged 80 or older. General conclusions and limits of the study: The CMV infection status of donors was not known, potentially confounding age-related changes in expanded clonotypes. Compared with the aged group, the long-lived group had more naive CD4+ T cells, fewer expanded clones and increased TCR diversity, a pattern suggesting age selection. Total diversity estimates from one million sequenced T cells were considered lower bounds and underestimates. Observed TCR beta diversity correlated strongly with the percentage of naive T cells measured by flow cytometry. Observed TCR beta diversity per million T cells fell roughly linearly with age, and a significant reduction was already apparent by age about 38. Since profiling was done on bulk unsorted PBMCs, naive and antigen-experienced compartments could not be conclusively compared.

This clonotype was seen only a few times. Its antigen is still unknown. Base qualities are not provided; no much larger clone lies one nucleotide away. The roughly 37 donors, aged about 6 to 100 years, were systemically healthy Caucasian individuals from Russia. Around 9.7 milliliters of peripheral blood were collected from each donor into EDTA-treated Vacutainer tubes. Ficoll-Paque density-gradient centrifugation was used to isolate PBMCs, with at least 7 million obtained per sample. Trizol reagent was used to extract total RNA from the PBMCs, yielding at least 5.5 micrograms per sample. For every donor, flow cytometry on a PBMC aliquot measured the percentage of naive CD45RAhigh/CD27high T cells. Libraries were built with 5' RACE. Sequencing used an Illumina HiSeq 2500. A second roughly 6 to 12 cycle PCR used a sample-barcoded 5' primer and a J-beta primer mix. Each TCR beta cDNA molecule received a unique molecular identifier from a template-switch 5' adaptor carrying 12 random nucleotides. Each sample yielded at least 2.5 million CDR3-containing paired-end reads. First-strand cDNA synthesis was performed from all RNA using the Mint cDNA synthesis kit, with priming by a TRBC-specific oligonucleotide. All cDNA was treated with uracil-DNA glycosylase and then went through a first 18-cycle PCR with the universal primers M1SS and BC2_uni_R. The paper's processing steps were these. Normalization of each sample was performed by random selection of 1 million high-quality reads, each carrying a distinct molecular identifier. Reads sharing molecular identifiers were discarded rather than binned into consensus sequences. MiTCR, with a Q25 quality threshold and the strictest error-elimination algorithm, was used for CDR3 identification, clonotype clustering and error correction. A nonparametric unseen species model with Euler transformation was used to estimate lower-bound total TCR beta diversity. Starting from the raw public reads, TCRdb applied fastp trimming at Q25, assembled clones with MiXCR and retained in-frame beta chains. Each entry merges the rows of one CDR3 protein and shows their most common DNA and genes. These V and J calls originate from TCRdb's pipeline instead of the authors' own analysis. The sample includes around 1.5 million distinct CDR3 sequences, with 30% to 35% observed a single time. Of the sample, around 10% is held by the ten largest clones.

From the cysteine through the phenylalanine, the CDR3 covers 16 amino acids. Kept here is only the CDR3 DNA, which spans 48 bases and is read in frame from base 1. CDR1 and CDR2, per the germline V gene, are SGHRS and YFSETQ. At the junction V is shortened by 1 base and J by 1 base; bases outside the gene matches: 3. The sample was blood. The TCR originated in a woman in her 30s in good health. The sequence links TRBV5-1 to TRBJ2-2; 8 bases in the junction line up with TRBD2. The bases are TGCGCCAGCAGCTTGATCCTAGCGGGGAACACCGGGGAGCTGTTTTTT. It translates to CASSLILAGNTGELFF.